This T cell receptor (beta chain) is drawn from a study of cytomegalovirus exposure and HLA in healthy donors. Study findings and constraints: A link between a missense DCLRE1C variant and TCR beta V- and J-gene trimming emerged from a later analysis. The Asian-associated ancestry cluster reportedly had fewer N-insertions than the approximately 670-donor mean in a later analysis.

PCR amplification relied on 60 Vbeta primers (plus 13 Jbeta primers). Profiled with immunoSEQ multiplex PCR; TCRdb holds only in-frame clones, not every one. The table shows about 160,000 clones, with 73% occurring only once. Trimming took 1 base from V and 10 from J, leaving 11 bases between them. The V gene's germline CDR1 is SEHNR and CDR2 FQNEAQ (reference sequence). The length of the CDR3 is 13 residues. Only a few counts were recorded for this clone. Its antigen is currently unknown. The sequenced sample was PBMCs. The chain links TRBV7-9 to TRBJ1-5; D might be TRBD1 (5 bases). This TCR came from a woman between 18 and 29 years old in good health and CMV-seronegative. CDR3 residues: CASSLVDGAPQHF. The DNA for the CDR3 is TGTGCCAGCAGCTTAGTAGATGGGGCACCCCAGCATTTT.